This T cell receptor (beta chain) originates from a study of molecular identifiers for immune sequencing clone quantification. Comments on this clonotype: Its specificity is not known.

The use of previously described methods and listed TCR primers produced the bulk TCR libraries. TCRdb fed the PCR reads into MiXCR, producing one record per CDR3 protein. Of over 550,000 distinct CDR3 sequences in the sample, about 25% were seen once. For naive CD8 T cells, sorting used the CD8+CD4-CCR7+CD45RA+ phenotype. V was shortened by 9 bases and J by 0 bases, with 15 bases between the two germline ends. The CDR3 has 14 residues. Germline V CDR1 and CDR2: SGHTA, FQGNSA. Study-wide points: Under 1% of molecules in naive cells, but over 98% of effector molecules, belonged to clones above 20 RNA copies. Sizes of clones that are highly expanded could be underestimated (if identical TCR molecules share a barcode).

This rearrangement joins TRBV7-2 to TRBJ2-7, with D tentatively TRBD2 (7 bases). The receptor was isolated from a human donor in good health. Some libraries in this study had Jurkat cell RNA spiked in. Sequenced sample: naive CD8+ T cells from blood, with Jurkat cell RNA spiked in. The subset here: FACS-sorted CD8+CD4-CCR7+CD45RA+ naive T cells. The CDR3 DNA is TGTGCCAGTGGGGGGGGCGGACTCTCCTACGAGCAGTACTTC. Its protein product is CASGGGGLSYEQYF.